This entry describes one T cell receptor (beta chain). Its antigen is unidentified. The record originates from a study of shared clonotypes between healthy human individuals. Study at large: The study used three CD4 naive, three CD4 memory, two CD8 naive and one CD8 memory plate per donor. Study-wide results and limits: Depth of sequencing was expected to influence donor clonotype sharing. Represented diversity, genetic and exposure-history alike, was limited by few donors.

Naive CD8 cells lacked CD45RO and underwent positive selection for CCR7, leaving out terminally differentiated effector memory CD45RA+ cells. In the original workflow: With immunoSEQ giving junction-only sequences and no quality scores, filtering differed. Profiling relied on immunoSEQ multiplex PCR, and the TCRdb table lists in-frame clones only, not all of them. D and trimming were read from the DNA, whereas the V and J calls and clone size are those reported in that table. The table has some 800,000 clones, around 92% seen once; the top ten hold 24%. This CDR3 has 16 residues. V lost 3 bases and J lost 5, with 16 bases in between. Germline values: CDR1 SNHLY, CDR2 FYNNEI.

Source material: naive CD8+ T cells sorted from blood. This sequence joins TRBV2 and TRBJ1-4, with D possibly being TRBD1 (6 bases). The clonotype originates from a man aged 25-40 years in good health. The chain's CDR3 is CASSDPQGNENEKLFF. The CDR3 bases are TGTGCCAGCAGTGATCCCCAGGGGAACGAGAATGAAAAACTGTTTTTT.